This T cell receptor (beta chain) emerged from a study of graft-versus-host responses after intestinal transplantation. Data came from immunoSEQ multiplex PCR; TCRdb stores just in-frame clones and leaves some out. The table shows around 9,500 clones, with 70% to 90% occurring only once. The V end lost 3 bases, the J end lost 1 base, and 9 bases lay between the germline ends. The germline CDR1 and CDR2 sequences are SEHNR and FQNEAQ (reference sequence). This CDR3 has 14 residues. The source of this sequence is a human patient who received an intestinal transplant, so some T cells may come from the graft donor. The chain combines TRBV7-9 with TRBJ1-1; D ambiguous. The specimen comprised PBMCs, sampled 240 to 250 days after intestinal transplant. The CDR3 loop reads CASSFTWSNTEAFF. Written as DNA, the CDR3 is TGTGCCAGCAGCTTTACATGGTCGAACACTGAAGCTTTCTTT.